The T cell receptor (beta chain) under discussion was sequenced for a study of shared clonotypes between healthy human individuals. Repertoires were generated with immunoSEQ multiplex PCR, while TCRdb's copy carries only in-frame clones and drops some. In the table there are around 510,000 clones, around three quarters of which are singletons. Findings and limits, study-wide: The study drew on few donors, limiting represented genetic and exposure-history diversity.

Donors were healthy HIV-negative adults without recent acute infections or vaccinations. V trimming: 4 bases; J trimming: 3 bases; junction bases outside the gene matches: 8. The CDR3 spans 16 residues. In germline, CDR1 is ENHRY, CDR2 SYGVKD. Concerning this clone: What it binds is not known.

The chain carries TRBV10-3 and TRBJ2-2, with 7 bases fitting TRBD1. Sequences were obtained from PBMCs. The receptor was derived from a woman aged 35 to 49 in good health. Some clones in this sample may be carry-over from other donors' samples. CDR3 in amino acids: CAISAKTGRDTGELFF. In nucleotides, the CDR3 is TGTGCCATCAGTGCCAAGACAGGGCGGGACACCGGGGAGCTGTTTTTT.